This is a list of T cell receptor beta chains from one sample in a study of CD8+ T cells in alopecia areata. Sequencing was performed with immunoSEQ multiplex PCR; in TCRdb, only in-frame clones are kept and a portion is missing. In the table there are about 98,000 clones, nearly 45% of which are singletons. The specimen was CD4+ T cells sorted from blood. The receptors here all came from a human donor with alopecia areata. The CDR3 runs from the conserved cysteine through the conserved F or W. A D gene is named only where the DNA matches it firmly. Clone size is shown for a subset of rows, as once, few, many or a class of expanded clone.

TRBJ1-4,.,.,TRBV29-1,TGCAGCGTTGAGCAGGGGAGTGAAAAACTGTTTTTT,CSVEQGSEKLFF
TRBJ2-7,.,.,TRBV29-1,TGCAGCGCAACGGGACACCCCTACGAGCAGTACTTC,CSATGHPYEQYF
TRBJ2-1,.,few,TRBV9,TGTGCCAGCAGCCCACGACTTACCACCTCCTACAATGAGCAGTTCTTC,CASSPRLTTSYNEQFF
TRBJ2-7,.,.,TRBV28,TGTGCCAGCAGTCTCCCAGGGATCTACGAGCAGTACTTC,CASSLPGIYEQYF
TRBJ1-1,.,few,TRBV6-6,TGTGCCAGCAGCGGAGTATACACTGAAGCTTTCTTT,CASSGVYTEAFF
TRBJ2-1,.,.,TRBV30,TGTGCCTGGAGTGTACGTAACCTATATGAGCAGTTCTTC,CAWSVRNLYEQFF
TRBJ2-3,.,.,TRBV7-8,TGTGCCAGCAGCTTAGCGCGGATCAGGGCCTGGGATACGCAGTATTTT,CASSLARIRAWDTQYF
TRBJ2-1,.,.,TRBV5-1,TGCGCCAGCAGCTTGGCCATCCTTGGGGGCAATGAGCAGTTCTTC,CASSLAILGGNEQFF
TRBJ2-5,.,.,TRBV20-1,TGCAGTGCTAGGGGGGGCAAGACCCAGTACTTC,CSARGGKTQYF
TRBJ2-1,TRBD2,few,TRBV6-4,TGTGCCAGCAGTGACTCTCCGGGGGGGCGCAATGAGCAGTTCTTC,CASSDSPGGRNEQFF
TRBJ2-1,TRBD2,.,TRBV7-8,TGTGCCAGCAGCTTAGGGGAGGGAACCTACAATGAGCAGTTCTTC,CASSLGEGTYNEQFF
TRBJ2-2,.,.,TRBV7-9,TGTGCCAGCAGCCAACAGCTCGGGACGGTTAACACCGGGGAGCTGTTTTTT,CASSQQLGTVNTGELFF
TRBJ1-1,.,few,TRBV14,TGTGCCAGCAGCCTACAGCTGAACACTGAAGCTTTCTTC,CASSLQLNTEAFF
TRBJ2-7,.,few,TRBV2,TGTGCCAGCAGTGCAGAATACGAGCAGTACTTC,CASSAEYEQYF
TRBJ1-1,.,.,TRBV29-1,TGCAGCGTTGTTGTGGGAGGGAACACTGAAGCTTTCTTT,CSVVVGGNTEAFF
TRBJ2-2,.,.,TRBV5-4,TGTGCCAGCAGCTTGCCGACGGCCACCGGGGAGCTGTTTTTT,CASSLPTATGELFF
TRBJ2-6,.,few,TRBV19,TGTGCCAGTAGTCCCGGGACGACTGGGGCCAACGTCCTGACTTTC,CASSPGTTGANVLTF
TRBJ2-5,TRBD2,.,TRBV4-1,TGCGCCAGCAGCCAAGTCCCCGGCGGGAGGGGGGAGACCCAGTACTTC,CASSQVPGGRGETQYF
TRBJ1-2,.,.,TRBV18,TGTGCCAGCTCACCACAAAACGGGGACAACTATGGCTACACCTTC,CASSPQNGDNYGYTF
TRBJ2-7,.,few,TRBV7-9,TGTGCCAGCAGCTCTACAGGGATCGAGCAGTACTTC,CASSSTGIEQYF
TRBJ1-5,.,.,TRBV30,TGTGCCTGGAGTGGGGTTGGACGGAACAATCAGCCCCAGCATTTT,CAWSGVGRNNQPQHF
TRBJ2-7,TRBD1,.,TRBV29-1,TGCAGCGTTGAGCACGACAGGGTCCGCGAGCAGTACTTC,CSVEHDRVREQYF
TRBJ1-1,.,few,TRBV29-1,TGCAGCGTTGAGAGGAGGGCCGCTAACACTGAAGCTTTCTTT,CSVERRAANTEAFF
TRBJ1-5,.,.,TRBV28,TGTGCCATCGGGGGGGGGTCCGGCCAGCCCCAGCATTTT,CAIGGGSGQPQHF
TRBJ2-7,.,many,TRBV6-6,TGTGCCAGCAGTTACTCGACCAGCTCCTACGAGCAGTACTTC,CASSYSTSSYEQYF
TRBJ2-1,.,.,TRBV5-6,TGTGCCAGCAGCCAACGCACAACAAGCTCCTACAATGAGCAGTTCTTC,CASSQRTTSSYNEQFF
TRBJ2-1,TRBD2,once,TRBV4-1,TGCGCCAGCAGCCACTTACTAGCGGGGTTAGGCAATGAGCAGTTCTTC,CASSHLLAGLGNEQFF
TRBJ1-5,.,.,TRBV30,TGTGCCTGGAGTGTCGACGGTAATCAGCCCCAGCATTTT,CAWSVDGNQPQHF
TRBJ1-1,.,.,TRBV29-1,TGCAGCGTACTGACGGACGTGAACACTGAAGCTTTCTTT,CSVLTDVNTEAFF
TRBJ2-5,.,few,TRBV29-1,TGCAGCGTTGAAGATAAAAACAGGGATGGGGCCCAGTACTTC,CSVEDKNRDGAQYF
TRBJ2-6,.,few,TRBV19,TGTGCCAGTAGTATGTGGGGCTTGGGGACAAGCTCTGGGGCCAACGTCCTGACTTTC,CASSMWGLGTSSGANVLTF
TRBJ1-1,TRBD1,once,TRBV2,TGTGCCAGCAGCACAGGGGAGGAAACTGAAGCTTTCTTT,CASSTGEETEAFF
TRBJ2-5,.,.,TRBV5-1,TGCGCCAGCAGTTCACAAGAGACCCAGTACTTC,CASSSQETQYF
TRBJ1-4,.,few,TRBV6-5,TGTGCCAGCAGTTACTCGGGGGGACGCGGTACTGAAAAACTGTTTTTT,CASSYSGGRGTEKLFF
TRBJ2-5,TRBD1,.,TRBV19,TGTGCCAGTACCCAGGGGGCCGGAGAGACCCAGTACTTC,CASTQGAGETQYF
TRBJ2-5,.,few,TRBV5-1,TGCGCCAGCAGCTCGGACTTTACAGGTGCAAGAAAGACCCAGTACTTC,CASSSDFTGARKTQYF
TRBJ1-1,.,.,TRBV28,TGTGCCAGCAGCGCCCCGGACGGTGTAGCTTTCTTT,CASSAPDGVAFF
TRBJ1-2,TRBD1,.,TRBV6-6,TGTGCCAGCAGTTACTCCAACGGACAGGGATCTGGCTACACCTTC,CASSYSNGQGSGYTF
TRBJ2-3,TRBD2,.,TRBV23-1,TGCGCCAGCTCCCTAGCGGGCTACACAGATACGCAGTATTTT,CASSLAGYTDTQYF
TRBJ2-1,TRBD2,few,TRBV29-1,TGCAGCGTGGCAGAGCTAGCGGAAATCAATGAGCAGTTCTTC,CSVAELAEINEQFF
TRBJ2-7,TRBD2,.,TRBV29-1,TGCAGCGTCTCCGGGACTAGCGGGATTACCGGGCAGTACTTC,CSVSGTSGITGQYF
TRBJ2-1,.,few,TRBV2,TGTGCCAGCAAAAGGGAGAGCTCCTACAATGAGCAGTTCTTC,CASKRESSYNEQFF
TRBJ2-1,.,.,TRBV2,TGTGCCAGCAGTGAGGAGAATGAGCAGTTCTTC,CASSEENEQFF
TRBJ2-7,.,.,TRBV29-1,TGCAGCGTTGGTGGCCGTGAGCAGTACTTC,CSVGGREQYF
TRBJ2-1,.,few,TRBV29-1,TGCAGCGCGCGAACCTACCAGGGGTACAATGAGCAGTTCTTC,CSARTYQGYNEQFF
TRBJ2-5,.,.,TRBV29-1,TGCAGCGTTGACCCCGGGGAGGACTTCTTCTGGGAGACCCAGTACTTC,CSVDPGEDFFWETQYF
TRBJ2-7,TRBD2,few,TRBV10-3,TGTGCCATGGGGACTAACGCTCCCTACGAGCAGTACTTC,CAMGTNAPYEQYF
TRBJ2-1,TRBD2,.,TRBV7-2,TGTGCCAGCAGCCCAGGTAGCGGGAGGACTACTTACAATGAGCAGTTCTTC,CASSPGSGRTTYNEQFF
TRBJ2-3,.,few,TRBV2,TGTGCCAGCAGCGGGGGAGCCCGCACAGATACGCAGTATTTT,CASSGGARTDTQYF
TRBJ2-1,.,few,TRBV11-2,TGTGCCAGCAGCTCCGGGGGTAGCGTCTCCTACAATGAGCAGTTCTTC,CASSSGGSVSYNEQFF
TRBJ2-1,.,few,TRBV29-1,TGCAGCGTTACAGACGGTTACAATGAGCAGTTCTTC,CSVTDGYNEQFF
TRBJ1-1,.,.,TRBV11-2,TGTGCCAGCAGCCGCCGAGAGGGAGGGACTGAAGCTTTCTTT,CASSRREGGTEAFF
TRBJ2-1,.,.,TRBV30,TGTGCCTGGAGTGTACGGGGTATGGAGCAGTTCTTC,CAWSVRGMEQFF
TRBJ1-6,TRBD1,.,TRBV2,TGTGCCAGCAGCGAGGGACAGAGGGTCGATTCACCCCTCCACTTT,CASSEGQRVDSPLHF
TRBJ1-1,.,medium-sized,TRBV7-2,TGTGCCAGCAGCTTAGACAGGTGGAACACTGAAGCTTTCTTT,CASSLDRWNTEAFF
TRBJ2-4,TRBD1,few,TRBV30,TGTGCCTGGAGAGGGCCGACAGGGGCAAACATTCAGTACTTC,CAWRGPTGANIQYF
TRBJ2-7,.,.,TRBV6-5,TGTGCAGTCCGGGGAGTATACGAGCAGTACTTC,CAVRGVYEQYF